This T cell receptor beta chain was sequenced in a study of blood T cell repertoires in COVID-19. With 7 bases removed from V and 10 bases from J, the gap between germline ends came to 22 bases. Germline V lookup: CDR1 MNHEY, CDR2 SVGAGI. The CDR3 runs 14 residues. In the original workflow: Reference gene primers were amplified, and this amplification served to estimate nucleated cell counts. Profiled with immunoSEQ multiplex PCR; TCRdb holds only in-frame clones, not every one. Clone size and the V and J calls come from that table; the DNA yielded D and trimming. The sample lists around 290,000 clones; over 75% were seen once. Cohort 3 recovered donors had two negative PCRs, clearance, or symptom resolution.

Sequencing was carried out using PBMCs or T cells enriched from blood (not recorded which). V gene TRBV6-5 combines with J gene TRBJ1-1, with D unresolved. The sequence derives from a young woman who had recovered from COVID-19. CDR3 bases: TGTGCCAGCACCGACCCGGGGAGTACGGATCGAGCTTTCTTT. The encoded protein is CASTDPGSTDRAFF.